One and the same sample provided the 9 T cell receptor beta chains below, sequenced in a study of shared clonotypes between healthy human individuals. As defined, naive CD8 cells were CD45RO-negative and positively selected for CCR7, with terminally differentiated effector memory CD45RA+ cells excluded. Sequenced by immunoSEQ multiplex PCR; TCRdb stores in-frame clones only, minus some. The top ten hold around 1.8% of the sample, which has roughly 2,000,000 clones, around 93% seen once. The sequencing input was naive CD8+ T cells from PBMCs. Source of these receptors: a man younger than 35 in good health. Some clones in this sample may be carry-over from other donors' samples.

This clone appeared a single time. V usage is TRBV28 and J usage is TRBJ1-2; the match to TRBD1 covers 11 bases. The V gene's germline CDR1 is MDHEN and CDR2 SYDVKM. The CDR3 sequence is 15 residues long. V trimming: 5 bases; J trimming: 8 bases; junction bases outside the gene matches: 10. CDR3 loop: CASSTGQGANRGYTF. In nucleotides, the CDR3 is TGTGCCAGCAGTACCGGACAGGGGGCGAATCGAGGCTACACCTTC.

CDR3 DNA sequence: TGTGCCAGCAGCTTAGGGACAGGGGACCCCCAAGAGACCCAGTACTTC. Translation: CASSLGTGDPQETQYF. This rearrangement joins TRBV7-2 to TRBJ2-5, with TRBD1 matching 9 bases. This CDR3 has 16 amino acids. V lost 1 base to trimming and J lost 1 base; unmatched junction nucleotides: 4. Germline V gene sequence: CDR1 SGHTA, CDR2 FQGNSA.

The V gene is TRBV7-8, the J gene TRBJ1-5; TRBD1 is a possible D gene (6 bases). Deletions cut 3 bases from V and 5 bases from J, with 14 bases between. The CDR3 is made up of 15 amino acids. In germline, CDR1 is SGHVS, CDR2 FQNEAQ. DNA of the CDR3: TGTGCCAGCAGCTTGAGTACAGGGAACCATCAGCCCCAGCATTTT. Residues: CASSLSTGNHQPQHF.

DNA for the CDR3: TGTGCCATCAGTGAGTCGTCCGGGCCCCGGAGGTACGAGCAGTACTTC. Its protein product is CAISESSGPRRYEQYF. The gene calls are TRBV10-3 and TRBJ2-7; D may be TRBD2 (5 bases). V dropped 0 bases and J dropped 4 bases, with 16 bases sitting between them. Germline lookup yields CDR1 ENHRY and CDR2 SYGVKD. This CDR3 comprises 16 residues.

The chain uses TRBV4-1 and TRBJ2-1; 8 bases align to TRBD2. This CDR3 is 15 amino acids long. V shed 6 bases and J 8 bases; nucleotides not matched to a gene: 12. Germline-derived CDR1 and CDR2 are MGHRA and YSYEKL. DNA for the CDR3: TGCGCCAGCAGAGGGCCCAGCGGGAGACTGGATGAGCAGTTCTTC. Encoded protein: CASRGPSGRLDEQFF.

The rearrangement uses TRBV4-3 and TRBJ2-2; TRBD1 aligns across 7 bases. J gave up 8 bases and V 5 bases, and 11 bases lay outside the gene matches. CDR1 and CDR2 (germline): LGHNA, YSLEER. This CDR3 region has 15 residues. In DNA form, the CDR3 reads TGCGCCAGCAGCTCTCCGGGACAGTCAGGGGGGGAGCTGTTTTTT. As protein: CASSSPGQSGGELFF.

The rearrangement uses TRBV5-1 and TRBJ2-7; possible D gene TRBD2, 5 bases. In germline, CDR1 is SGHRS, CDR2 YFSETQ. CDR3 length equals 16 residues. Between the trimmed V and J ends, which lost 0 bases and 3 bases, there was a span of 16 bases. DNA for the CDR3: TGCGCCAGCAGCTTGGAGGCTAGCATCCCGAACTACGAGCAGTACTTC. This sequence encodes CASSLEASIPNYEQYF.

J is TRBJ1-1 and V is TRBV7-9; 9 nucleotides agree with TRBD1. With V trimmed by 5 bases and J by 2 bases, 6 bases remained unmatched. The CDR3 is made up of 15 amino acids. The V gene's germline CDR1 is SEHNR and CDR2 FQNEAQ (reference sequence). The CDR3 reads CASSTRTGDNTEAFF. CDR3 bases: TGTGCCAGCAGCACAAGGACAGGGGATAACACTGAAGCTTTCTTT.

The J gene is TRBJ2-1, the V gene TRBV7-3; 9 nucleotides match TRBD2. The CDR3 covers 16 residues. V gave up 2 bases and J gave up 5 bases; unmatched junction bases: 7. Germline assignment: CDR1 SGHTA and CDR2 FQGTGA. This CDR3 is CASSLDPAGGHNEQFF. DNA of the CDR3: TGTGCCAGCAGCTTAGATCCAGCGGGAGGTCACAATGAGCAGTTCTTC.